Listed below are T cell receptor beta chains from one sample, sequenced in a study of blood T cells in healthy people across ages. TCRdb re-derived calls from the 5' RACE reads in MiXCR, one entry per CDR3 protein. The sample lists under 1,100,000 distinct CDR3 sequences; roughly 24% were seen once. The sample was also linked to a second study, of T cells of mothers and their children.

The sample comprised blood. The receptor source for this set is a girl aged 2 to 10 in good health. CDR3s include the opening cysteine and the closing phenylalanine or tryptophan. D genes are given only for firm matches. Size tells how often a clone was seen (once, few, many) or the class of an expanded clone, and some rows leave it out.

CDR3nt: TGCGCCAGCAGCCAAGTAGGAGATAACTCACCCCTCCACTTT
CDR3aa: CASSQVGDNSPLHF
d_gene: NA
j_gene: TRBJ1-6
abundance: NA
v_gene: TRBV4-1
len: 14

CDR3nt: TGTGCCAGCGGGGCGGTGGGAACTGAAGCTTTCTTT
CDR3aa: CASGAVGTEAFF
d_gene: NA
j_gene: TRBJ1-1
abundance: few
v_gene: TRBV2
len: 12

CDR3nt: TGTGCCAGCAGTTTGGCGGGAGAGAGTGAGCAGTTCTTC
CDR3aa: CASSLAGESEQFF
d_gene: TRBD2
j_gene: TRBJ2-1
abundance: few
v_gene: TRBV28
len: 13

CDR3nt: TGTGCCAGCAGCCCTCTGCGGGTTACCGGGGAGCTGTTTTTT
CDR3aa: CASSPLRVTGELFF
d_gene: NA
j_gene: TRBJ2-2
abundance: few
v_gene: TRBV3-1
len: 14

CDR3nt: TGTGCCAGCAGCCCGATGAAGTTTTCGACTTACCAAGAGACCCAGTACTTC
CDR3aa: CASSPMKFSTYQETQYF
d_gene: NA
j_gene: TRBJ2-5
abundance: NA
v_gene: TRBV7-9
len: 17

CDR3nt: TGTGCCAGCAGCCAGGGTCCAGGAGAGCAGTACTTC
CDR3aa: CASSQGPGEQYF
d_gene: NA
j_gene: TRBJ2-7
abundance: many
v_gene: TRBV7-2
len: 12

CDR3nt: TGTGCCAGCAGCCCTCGACGGGGGAATGAGCAGTTCTTC
CDR3aa: CASSPRRGNEQFF
d_gene: NA
j_gene: TRBJ2-1
abundance: NA
v_gene: TRBV11-2
len: 13

CDR3nt: TGTGCCAGCATCGATAGCGGGGGCTTCTGGGATGAGCAGTTCTTC
CDR3aa: CASIDSGGFWDEQFF
d_gene: TRBD2
j_gene: TRBJ2-1
abundance: few
v_gene: TRBV6-2/TRBV6-3
len: 15

CDR3nt: TGTGCCAGCAGTATGACAGGGGTTTTCGAGCAGTACTTC
CDR3aa: CASSMTGVFEQYF
d_gene: TRBD1
j_gene: TRBJ2-7
abundance: NA
v_gene: TRBV6-6
len: 13

CDR3nt: TGTGCCAGCAGCTATATAGCCTACGAGCAGTACTTC
CDR3aa: CASSYIAYEQYF
d_gene: NA
j_gene: TRBJ2-7
abundance: NA
v_gene: TRBV7-9
len: 12

CDR3nt: TGCAGCGTTGAAAAAAGAGAGACCCAGTACTTC
CDR3aa: CSVEKRETQYF
d_gene: NA
j_gene: TRBJ2-5
abundance: NA
v_gene: TRBV29-1
len: 11

CDR3nt: TGTGCCAGCAACACAGGTATTGAGCAGTTCTTC
CDR3aa: CASNTGIEQFF
d_gene: NA
j_gene: TRBJ2-1
abundance: few
v_gene: TRBV2
len: 11

CDR3nt: TGTGCCAGCAGCTACAGCTCCTATAATTCACCCCTCCACTTT
CDR3aa: CASSYSSYNSPLHF
d_gene: NA
j_gene: TRBJ1-6
abundance: many
v_gene: TRBV7-9
len: 14

CDR3nt: TGCAGCGTTGCTCCCCGAGGGGGCCCACGTCCCTACAATCAGCCCCAGCATTTT
CDR3aa: CSVAPRGGPRPYNQPQHF
d_gene: TRBD1
j_gene: TRBJ1-5
abundance: few
v_gene: TRBV29-1
len: 18

CDR3nt: TGCAGCGTTGATACCGGTGGCGAGCAGTACTTC
CDR3aa: CSVDTGGEQYF
d_gene: NA
j_gene: TRBJ2-7
abundance: NA
v_gene: TRBV29-1
len: 11

CDR3nt: TGTGCCAGCAGCCTGGGGACAGTCCCCACAGATACGCAGTATTTT
CDR3aa: CASSLGTVPTDTQYF
d_gene: TRBD1
j_gene: TRBJ2-3
abundance: NA
v_gene: TRBV3-1
len: 15

CDR3nt: TGTGCCACCAGTGATAGACGGGACAGTCAAGAGACCCAGTACTTC
CDR3aa: CATSDRRDSQETQYF
d_gene: TRBD1
j_gene: TRBJ2-5
abundance: NA
v_gene: TRBV24-1
len: 15

CDR3nt: TGTGCCAGCAGTTTAGTGGACCAACTCTACGAGCAGTACTTC
CDR3aa: CASSLVDQLYEQYF
d_gene: NA
j_gene: TRBJ2-7
abundance: once
v_gene: TRBV27
len: 14

CDR3nt: TGTGCCAGCAGCTTAGCGTCATCGACCAAGTACTTC
CDR3aa: CASSLASSTKYF
d_gene: NA
j_gene: TRBJ2-7
abundance: NA
v_gene: TRBV7-2
len: 12

CDR3nt: TGTGCCAGCGGGTCATACAGTACCAAAGAGACCCAGTACTTC
CDR3aa: CASGSYSTKETQYF
d_gene: NA
j_gene: TRBJ2-5
abundance: NA
v_gene: TRBV11-2
len: 14

CDR3nt: TGTGCCAGCAGTTTCAGGGACAGGTCCTACAATGAGCAGTTCTTC
CDR3aa: CASSFRDRSYNEQFF
d_gene: TRBD1
j_gene: TRBJ2-1
abundance: few
v_gene: TRBV12-3/TRBV12-4
len: 15

CDR3nt: TGCGCCAGCAGCTTGGGGGTGACAGACACAGATACGCAGTATTTT
CDR3aa: CASSLGVTDTDTQYF
d_gene: NA
j_gene: TRBJ2-3
abundance: NA
v_gene: TRBV5-1
len: 15

CDR3nt: TGCAGCCAAAGTAATGGCGGCAGCACAGATACGCAGTATTTT
CDR3aa: CSQSNGGSTDTQYF
d_gene: NA
j_gene: TRBJ2-3
abundance: few
v_gene: TRBV29-1
len: 14

CDR3nt: TGTGCCAGTAGTATAGACGGAGGGAACACTGAAGCTTTCTTT
CDR3aa: CASSIDGGNTEAFF
d_gene: NA
j_gene: TRBJ1-1
abundance: NA
v_gene: TRBV19
len: 14

CDR3nt: TGTGCCAGTAGTATACTAGCGGCCGGGGCCTACGAGCAGAACTTC
CDR3aa: CASSILAAGAYEQNF
d_gene: TRBD2
j_gene: TRBJ2-5
abundance: once
v_gene: TRBV19
len: 15

CDR3nt: TGTGCCAGCAGCCGACAGGGGCTTAGCAATCAGCCCCAGCATTTT
CDR3aa: CASSRQGLSNQPQHF
d_gene: TRBD1
j_gene: TRBJ1-5
abundance: NA
v_gene: TRBV6-5
len: 15

CDR3nt: TGCAGCGTTGAAGAATGGGGACAGGGGGCCTACGAGCAGTACTTC
CDR3aa: CSVEEWGQGAYEQYF
d_gene: TRBD1
j_gene: TRBJ2-7
abundance: NA
v_gene: TRBV29-1
len: 15

CDR3nt: TGTGCCAGCAGCTTCACTAGCGGGGGGGTGGTGGAGACCCAGTACTTC
CDR3aa: CASSFTSGGVVETQYF
d_gene: TRBD2
j_gene: TRBJ2-5
abundance: once
v_gene: TRBV7-2
len: 16

CDR3nt: TGTGCCAGCAGCACCACAGGGGGTCTATTCTACAATGAGCAGTTCTTC
CDR3aa: CASSTTGGLFYNEQFF
d_gene: TRBD1
j_gene: TRBJ2-1
abundance: NA
v_gene: TRBV9
len: 16

CDR3nt: TGCGCCAGCAGCCAAGAGGGGACACTCGGCGGGCAGTACTTC
CDR3aa: CASSQEGTLGGQYF
d_gene: NA
j_gene: TRBJ2-5
abundance: NA
v_gene: TRBV4-1
len: 14

CDR3nt: TGTGCCAGCAGCTTACTAGTCACTGAGCAGTTCTTC
CDR3aa: CASSLLVTEQFF
d_gene: NA
j_gene: TRBJ2-1
abundance: NA
v_gene: TRBV7-9
len: 12

CDR3nt: TGTGCCAGCAAGTGGACAGGGACGAACACTGAAGCTTTCTTT
CDR3aa: CASKWTGTNTEAFF
d_gene: TRBD1
j_gene: TRBJ1-1
abundance: NA
v_gene: TRBV28
len: 14

CDR3nt: TGTGCCAGCACCCACAGGGGGCAAGAGACCCAGTACTTC
CDR3aa: CASTHRGQETQYF
d_gene: TRBD1
j_gene: TRBJ2-5
abundance: NA
v_gene: TRBV12-3/TRBV12-4
len: 13

CDR3nt: TGTGCCAGCAGAACGGGACAGGGCGGCACAGATACGCAGTATTTT
CDR3aa: CASRTGQGGTDTQYF
d_gene: TRBD1
j_gene: TRBJ2-3
abundance: NA
v_gene: TRBV9
len: 15

CDR3nt: TGTGCCAGCAGTTCTACAACCTCCGGGACAGTTCCCTACGAGCAGTACTTC
CDR3aa: CASSSTTSGTVPYEQYF
d_gene: TRBD1
j_gene: TRBJ2-7
abundance: few
v_gene: TRBV28
len: 17

CDR3nt: TGCGCCAGCAGCTCCGACAACCCCGATCTAGCGCCTCCGTACTTC
CDR3aa: CASSSDNPDLAPPYF
d_gene: NA
j_gene: TRBJ2-5
abundance: few
v_gene: TRBV5-1
len: 15

CDR3nt: TGTGCCAGCAGCCAAGATCCCTCGACAGATACGCAGTATTTT
CDR3aa: CASSQDPSTDTQYF
d_gene: NA
j_gene: TRBJ2-3
abundance: few
v_gene: TRBV3-1
len: 14

CDR3nt: TGCGCCAGCGACCCGGGACTAGGCCCCTACGAGCAGTACTTC
CDR3aa: CASDPGLGPYEQYF
d_gene: TRBD2
j_gene: TRBJ2-7
abundance: few
v_gene: TRBV5-1
len: 14

CDR3nt: TGTGCCAGTAGTATAGACGTCTTCTACGAGCAGTACTTC
CDR3aa: CASSIDVFYEQYF
d_gene: NA
j_gene: TRBJ2-7
abundance: once
v_gene: TRBV19
len: 13

CDR3nt: TGTGCCAGCAGGATGACGGGCGTACAAGAGACCCAGTACTTC
CDR3aa: CASRMTGVQETQYF
d_gene: NA
j_gene: TRBJ2-5
abundance: NA
v_gene: TRBV2
len: 14

CDR3nt: TGTGCCAGCAGCCAGAGGGCGACTAACTATGGCTACACCTTC
CDR3aa: CASSQRATNYGYTF
d_gene: NA
j_gene: TRBJ1-2
abundance: few
v_gene: TRBV3-1
len: 14

CDR3nt: TGTGCCAGCAGTTTAAACGGACCCTATACAGAAGCTTTCTTT
CDR3aa: CASSLNGPYTEAFF
d_gene: NA
j_gene: TRBJ1-1
abundance: NA
v_gene: TRBV12-3/TRBV12-4
len: 14

CDR3nt: TGCAGTGCCGAAGCGGTTTCCTACAATGAGCAGTTCTTC
CDR3aa: CSAEAVSYNEQFF
d_gene: NA
j_gene: TRBJ2-1
abundance: NA
v_gene: TRBV20-1
len: 13

CDR3nt: TGTGCCAGCAGTGGGGGGTGGACTGAAGCTTTCTTT
CDR3aa: CASSGGWTEAFF
d_gene: NA
j_gene: TRBJ1-1
abundance: few
v_gene: TRBV12-3/TRBV12-4
len: 12

CDR3nt: TGCAGTGCTGGCCCCAAGGGTGGCTACACCTTC
CDR3aa: CSAGPKGGYTF
d_gene: NA
j_gene: TRBJ1-2
abundance: NA
v_gene: TRBV20-1
len: 11

CDR3nt: TGCAGCGTTGGGGGACTAGCGGGAGTGTGGAGTGAGCAGTTCTTC
CDR3aa: CSVGGLAGVWSEQFF
d_gene: TRBD2
j_gene: TRBJ2-1
abundance: NA
v_gene: TRBV29-1
len: 15

CDR3nt: TGTGCCAGCAGCCAAGATCTTATGGATGAGCAGTTCTTC
CDR3aa: CASSQDLMDEQFF
d_gene: NA
j_gene: TRBJ2-1
abundance: few
v_gene: TRBV3-1
len: 13

CDR3nt: TGTGCCAGCAGCCAGACAAATTACAATGAGCAGTTCTTC
CDR3aa: CASSQTNYNEQFF
d_gene: NA
j_gene: TRBJ2-1
abundance: NA
v_gene: TRBV14
len: 13

CDR3nt: TGTGCCAGCAGTGAAGTTCAGGGAGCGATCTATGGCTACACCTTC
CDR3aa: CASSEVQGAIYGYTF
d_gene: NA
j_gene: TRBJ1-2
abundance: NA
v_gene: TRBV6-1
len: 15

CDR3nt: TGTGCCAGCAGGCCAACTAGCGGGGAAGCAGATACGCAGTATTTT
CDR3aa: CASRPTSGEADTQYF
d_gene: TRBD2
j_gene: TRBJ2-3
abundance: few
v_gene: TRBV7-3
len: 15